Included here is one TCR beta chain sequence, with context. The antigen remains undetermined. Via MiXCR, TCRdb re-called the RT-PCR reads, giving one row per CDR3 protein. The sample gives over 800,000 distinct CDR3 sequences, around 20% of which show up once; 10% is in the top ten. The V gene's germline CDR1 is DFQATT and CDR2 SNEGSKA (reference sequence). The CDR3 is 13 residues long. The sample belongs to a study of response to subunit inactivated influenza vaccine. Broader study findings: With each seasonal influenza vaccination, the authors suggested, few new T cells are recruited.

The source material was PBMCs from blood, sampled about 5 days after vaccination. This TCR was recovered from a man aged 50 or older who received an inactivated influenza vaccine. V usage is TRBV20-1 and J usage is TRBJ2-5; 11 positions match TRBD2. CDR3 DNA: TGCAGCAAAACTAGCGGGGGAATGGAGACCCAGTACTTC. Encoded protein: CSKTSGGMETQYF.